This T cell receptor (beta chain) was sequenced in a study of cytomegalovirus exposure and HLA in healthy donors. Study findings and constraints: Cytomegalovirus-associated TCR beta chains were listed, numbering 164. A further, later analysis showed that HLA-associated TCR beta chains (compared with equally common others) were more clonally expanded.

This clone came up once. The antigen is undetermined. With 60 Vbeta and 13 Jbeta primers, the PCR was carried out. Assay: immunoSEQ multiplex PCR; the TCRdb copy retains only in-frame clones and omits some. The sample includes roughly 160,000 clones, approximately 73% of them seen just once. The receptor comes from a woman aged 18 to 35 in good health and CMV-seropositive. The sequenced material came from PBMCs.

The CDR3 region has the DNA TGTGCCAGCAGCCCAGGCCAGGGGGGAGTAAAACTGTTTTTT. Amino acids: CASSPGQGGVKLFF. This sequence joins TRBV9 and TRBJ1-4; 7 bases map to TRBD1. CDR1 is SGDLS and CDR2 is YYNGEE in the germline V gene. CDR3 length: 14 residues. V shed 4 bases, J shed 10 bases, and the junction held 10 bases outside the gene matches.